The subject of this entry is one TCR beta chain. This sample is drawn from a study of blood T cell repertoires in COVID-19. Here immunoSEQ multiplex PCR was the method, and the copy in TCRdb shows in-frame clones only, minus some. Found here are around 100,000 clones, around 90% of them singletons; the top ten hold 3.5%. V lost 0 bases to trimming and J lost 5 bases; unmatched junction nucleotides: 9. The CDR3 is made up of 17 amino acids. CDR1 and CDR2 (germline): SGHNT, YENEEA. The V call is TRBV11-3, the J call TRBJ2-2, with 7 positions matching TRBD2. This TCR derives from a woman aged 55-70 years with acute or convalescent COVID-19. The sample comprised peripheral blood. CDR3 bases: TGTGCCAGCAGCTTAGATCACATTACTAGCGTGACCGGGGAGCTGTTTTTT. As protein: CASSLDHITSVTGELFF.